Listed here are 5 T cell receptor beta chains from one sample, sequenced in a study of CD8 T cells in Susac syndrome. Random hexamers primed reverse transcription of about 0.5 to 1 ug RNA. TCRdb reanalysed the immunoSEQ multiplex PCR reads using MiXCR and keeps one entry per CDR3 protein. The sample has around 200,000 distinct CDR3 sequences, roughly 95% seen once. Sequenced material: CD4+ T cells from PBMCs. The receptors stem from a human donor in good health.

The V gene is TRBV5-4, the J gene TRBJ2-5; 8 bases are shared with TRBD2. Germline V CDR1 and CDR2: SGHNT, YYREEE (reference sequence). This CDR3 comprises 19 residues. Losses at the gene ends were 6 bases for V and 1 base for J; bases not matched to a gene: 20. The CDR3 nucleotides read TGTGCCAGCACCTTACCACACCGGCTAGCGGGCGGGCGCCAAGAGACCCAGTACTTC. Protein sequence: CASTLPHRLAGGRQETQYF.

Written as DNA, the CDR3 is TGTGCCAGCAGTTTCTCGACAGCTAACTATGGCTACACCTTC. This codes for CASSFSTANYGYTF. J is TRBJ1-2 and V is TRBV27; D is perhaps TRBD1 (5 bases). This CDR3 has 14 amino acids. CDR1 and CDR2 from the germline V gene are MNHEY and SMNVEV (reference sequence). The V end lost 3 bases, the J end lost 0 bases, and 8 bases lay between the germline ends.

This chain links TRBV5-4 with TRBJ2-4; D perhaps matches TRBD1 (5 bases). The CDR3 spans 14 residues. Germline assignment: CDR1 SGHNT and CDR2 YYREEE (reference sequence). Trimming removed 0 bases at V and 3 bases at J, with 7 bases between. The CDR3 sequence is CASSLAQVKNIQYF. CDR3 nucleotides: TGTGCCAGCAGCTTGGCACAGGTCAAAAACATTCAGTACTTC.

This chain links TRBV29-1 with TRBJ1-2; D not certain. The V gene lost 4 bases and the J gene lost 1 base, with 7 bases spanning the gap. The V gene's germline CDR1 is SQVTM and CDR2 ANQGSEA. This CDR3 is 12 amino acids long. The CDR3 is CSVAGYNYGYTF. As DNA, the CDR3 is TGCAGCGTTGCCGGCTATAACTATGGCTACACCTTC.

The genes are TRBV9 and TRBJ1-1; TRBD1 is a possible D gene (5 bases). Trimming removed 0 bases at V and 4 bases at J, with 7 bases between. Germline V gene data show CDR1 as SGDLS and CDR2 as YYNGEE. CDR3 length: 13 amino acids. The CDR3 nucleotides are TGTGCCAGCAGCGTAGAGACAGCCACTGAAGCTTTCTTT. Its translation is CASSVETATEAFF.